The clone carrying this T cell receptor (beta chain) was seen a handful of times. No antigen is known for it. Time point reported: week 5, during vaccination. The study gave 300 ug of mutant IDH1 20-mer peptide per vaccine dose, with topical imiquimod. This specimen belongs to a study of a mutant IDH1 vaccine in newly diagnosed glioma. For the study at large: Onset of vaccination occurred 4-6 weeks following radiotherapy alone, or with temozolomide cycles. Before enrollment, patients got radiotherapy alone, temozolomide alone, or mostly the combination.

The V end was cut by 1 base, the J end by 1 base, with 7 bases between. The CDR3 is made up of 14 amino acids. The germline V gene has CDR1 MNHNS and CDR2 SASEGT. TCRdb keeps only in-frame clones here, not all; method: immunoSEQ multiplex PCR. The sample carries nearly 55,000 clones, approximately 82% recorded once. The sequence was collected from a man aged 30 to 45 with glioma. The chain joins TRBV6-1 to TRBJ1-1; D gene uncertain. Sequencing used PBMCs, obtained from a glioma patient whose treatment included an IDH1 peptide vaccine. CDR3 region: CASSEGPENTEAFF. DNA for the CDR3: TGTGCCAGCAGTGAAGGCCCGGAGAACACTGAAGCTTTCTTT.